The next 9 T cell receptor beta chains were all read from a single sample in a study of human T cells and chemical hapten exposure. The time point was: patch test 2, 6 weeks after DPC sensitization. Specified treatment: therapeutic diphenylcyclopropenone sensitization with weekly scalp DPC. TCRdb itself ran the RACE reads through MiXCR, one entry per CDR3 protein. The table includes under 100,000 distinct CDR3 sequences, about an eighth detected once. This sample comprised whole blood, obtained in connection with sensitization to the hapten diphenylcyclopropenone (DPC). Every receptor here comes from a middle-aged woman with alopecia areata. Some clones in this sample may be carry-over from other donors' samples.

In its sample, this clonotype was seen a few times. This chain joins TRBV11-2 and TRBJ1-5; 8 bases align to TRBD1. This CDR3 region has 17 residues. The V and J ends lost 5 bases and 5 bases, in that order; junction bases with no gene match: 14. Germline values: CDR1 SGHAT, CDR2 FQNNGV. CDR3 sequence: CASSPGGVGGIHQPQHF. The CDR3 bases are TGTGCCAGCAGCCCAGGGGGCGTCGGGGGGATCCATCAGCCCCAGCATTTT. Full variable domain (missing parts from reference TRBV11-2 and TRBJ1-5): EAGVAQSPRYKIIEKRQSVAFWCNPISGHATLYWYQQILGQGPKLLIQFQNNGVVDDSQLPKDRFSAERLKGVDSTLKIQPAKLEDSAVYLCASSPGGVGGIHQPQHFGDGTRLSIL.

The chain joins TRBV10-3 to TRBJ2-2; D unresolved. The V end lost 4 bases, the J end lost 4 bases, and 7 bases lay between the germline ends. Looked up from germline, CDR1 is ENHRY and CDR2 is SYGVKD. There are 13 residues in the CDR3. The CDR3 loop is CAISGRATGELFF. In nucleotides, the CDR3 is TGTGCCATCAGTGGCCGAGCCACCGGGGAGCTGTTTTTT.

This clonotype showed up many times. V is TRBV7-9 and J is TRBJ2-3, with D possibly matching TRBD1 (5 bases). This CDR3 contains 14 residues. CDR1 SEHNR and CDR2 FQNEAQ come from the germline V gene (reference sequence). V lost 5 bases to trimming and J lost 0 bases, with 9 bases between them. The CDR3 DNA is TGTGCCAGCAGCCCGGACATCAGCACAGATACGCAGTATTTT. Translation gives CASSPDISTDTQYF.

V gene TRBV9 combines with J gene TRBJ2-1; 9 bases agree with TRBD1. The V segment lost 2 bases and the J segment 4 bases; nucleotides outside the gene matches: 1. The CDR3 has 14 residues. Germline V gene lookup returns CDR1 SGDLS and CDR2 YYNGEE. The CDR3 DNA reads as TGTGCCAGCAGCGTTGGGACAGGGTACAATGAGCAGTTCTTC. This gives the protein CASSVGTGYNEQFF.

This clonotype has only a few counts. This sequence joins TRBV5-1 and TRBJ2-1, with D perhaps matching TRBD1 (6 bases). CDR3 length: 15 residues. CDR1 and CDR2 from the germline V gene are SGHRS and YFSETQ. V was shortened by 0 bases and J by 6 bases, with 13 bases between the two germline ends. The CDR3: CASSLAGTIVNEQFF. Written as DNA, the CDR3 is TGCGCCAGCAGCTTGGCCGGGACAATAGTCAATGAGCAGTTCTTC.

This clonotype was counted ten times or more. The rearrangement uses TRBV14 and TRBJ2-5, with 9 bases that match TRBD2. Germline V CDR1 and CDR2: SGHDN, FVKESK. The CDR3 runs to 13 residues. Unmatched junction bases numbered 10, after V lost 4 bases and J lost 13 bases. The CDR3 protein is CASSPGSGGSPYF. In DNA, the CDR3 is TGTGCCAGCAGCCCGGGAAGCGGGGGGTCCCCGTACTTC.

The genes are TRBV7-8 and TRBJ1-3; D gene uncertain. Germline V gene data show CDR1 as SGHVS and CDR2 as FQNEAQ. V was trimmed by 5 bases and J by 7 bases, leaving 24 bases between them. The CDR3 contains 17 residues. This CDR3 reads CASSPRDGVQTWNTIYF. The CDR3 DNA is TGTGCCAGCAGCCCCCGAGATGGGGTTCAAACTTGGAACACCATATATTTT.

Ten or more counts support this clonotype. The chain carries TRBV20-1 and TRBJ1-1; D might be TRBD1 (5 bases). The germline CDR1 and CDR2 sequences are DFQATT and SNEGSKA (reference sequence). V lost 2 bases to trimming and J lost 4 bases, with 17 bases between them. The CDR3 has 15 residues. CDR3 loop: CSARLPITGFTEAFF. DNA of the CDR3: TGCAGTGCTAGACTTCCGATCACAGGATTCACTGAAGCTTTCTTT.

This clonotype occurred many times. CDR3 sequence reads: CASSTEGLPADTQYF. CDR3 DNA sequence: TGTGCCAGCTCTACGGAGGGCCTCCCCGCAGATACGCAGTATTTT. The rearrangement joins TRBV6-5 to TRBJ2-3; possibly TRBD2 for D (6 bases). The V gene lost 8 bases and the J gene lost 4 bases, with 19 bases spanning the gap. This CDR3 has 15 amino acids. Germline V CDR1 and CDR2: MNHEY, SVGAGI.